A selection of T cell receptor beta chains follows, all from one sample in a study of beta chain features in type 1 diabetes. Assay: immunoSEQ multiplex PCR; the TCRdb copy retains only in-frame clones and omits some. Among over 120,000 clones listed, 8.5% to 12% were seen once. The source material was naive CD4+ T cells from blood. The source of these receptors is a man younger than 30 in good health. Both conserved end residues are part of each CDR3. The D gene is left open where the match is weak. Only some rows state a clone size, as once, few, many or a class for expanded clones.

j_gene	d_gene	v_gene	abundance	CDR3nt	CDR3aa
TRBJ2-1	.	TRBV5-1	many	TGCGCCAGCAGCGACGGACAGTTTTACAATGAGCAGTTCTTC	CASSDGQFYNEQFF
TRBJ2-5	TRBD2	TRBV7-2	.	TGTGCCAGCAGCTTTAGCGGGGGGGCTGAGACCCAGTACTTC	CASSFSGGAETQYF
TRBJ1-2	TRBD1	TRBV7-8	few	TGTGCCAGCAGCCCCTGGACAGGGGGGGTCTCTAACTATGGCTACACCTTC	CASSPWTGGVSNYGYTF
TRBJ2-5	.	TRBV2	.	TGTGCCAGCAGTGAAGCGCTTAACAGAAAAGAGACCCAGTACTTC	CASSEALNRKETQYF
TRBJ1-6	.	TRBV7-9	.	TGTGCCAGCAGCTTAACCGTGAGTGATTCACCCCTCCACTTT	CASSLTVSDSPLHF
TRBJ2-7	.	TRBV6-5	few	TGTGCCAGCAATCACGAGGGCTACGAGCAGTACTTC	CASNHEGYEQYF
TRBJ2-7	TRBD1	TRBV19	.	TGTGCCAGTAGTACAGACAGGGGTCCCTACGAGCAGTACTTC	CASSTDRGPYEQYF
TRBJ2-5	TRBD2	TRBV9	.	TGTGCCAGCAGCGCGGGGGGGCGAGAGACCCAGTACTTC	CASSAGGRETQYF
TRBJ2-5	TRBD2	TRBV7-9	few	TGTGCCAGCAGCTTACTAGCGGGGGGTTCGGAGACCCAGTACTTC	CASSLLAGGSETQYF
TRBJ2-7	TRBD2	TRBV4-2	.	TGTGCCAGCAGCCAGGACCCCCTAGCGGGGCGATACGAGCAGTACTTC	CASSQDPLAGRYEQYF
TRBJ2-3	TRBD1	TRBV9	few	TGTGCCAGCAGCGTAGGACAGGGCGGCACAGATACGCAGTATTTT	CASSVGQGGTDTQYF
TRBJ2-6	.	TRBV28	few	TGTGCCAGCAGTTTCCACTCTGGGGCCAACGTCCTGACTTTC	CASSFHSGANVLTF
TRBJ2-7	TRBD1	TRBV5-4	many	TGTGCCAGCAGCTCGACAGGGGCAGACGAGCAGTACTTC	CASSSTGADEQYF
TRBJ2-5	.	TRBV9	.	TGTGCCAGCAGCTTAGTAGATTTCGAGACCCAGTACTTC	CASSLVDFETQYF
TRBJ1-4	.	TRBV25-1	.	TGTGCCAGCAGTGAGGGATTCAGGGTGGGATATGAAAAACTGTTTTTT	CASSEGFRVGYEKLFF
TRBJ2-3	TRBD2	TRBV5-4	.	TGTGCCAGCAGCTTCGGACTAGCGATGGATACGCAGTATTTT	CASSFGLAMDTQYF
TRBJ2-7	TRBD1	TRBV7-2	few	TGTGCCAGCAGCGCCCAAGGGGGCCCCTACGAGCAGTACTTC	CASSAQGGPYEQYF
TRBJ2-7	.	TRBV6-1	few	TGTGCCAGCAGTAGGACAGATCTTGGGGAGCAGTACTTC	CASSRTDLGEQYF
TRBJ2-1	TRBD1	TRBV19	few	TGTGCCAGTAGTAACACAGGGGGCCTAGATCTCAATGAGCAGTTCTTC	CASSNTGGLDLNEQFF
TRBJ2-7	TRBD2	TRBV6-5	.	TGTGCCAGCAGTTACTCATTTCGGGGGGACGTATACGAGCAGTACTTC	CASSYSFRGDVYEQYF
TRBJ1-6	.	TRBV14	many	TGTGCCAGCAGCCATGGTGGAGGGAATTCACCCCTCCACTTT	CASSHGGGNSPLHF
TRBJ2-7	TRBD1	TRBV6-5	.	TGTGCCATCAGAGGGACAGGGGGCTACGAGCAGTACTTC	CAIRGTGGYEQYF
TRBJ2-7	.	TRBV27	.	TGTGCCAGCAGCCTATACGCAGGGACACGCTACGAGCAGTACTTC	CASSLYAGTRYEQYF
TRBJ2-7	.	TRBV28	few	TGTGCCAGCAGGGGGGGTTACGAGCAGTACTTC	CASRGGYEQYF
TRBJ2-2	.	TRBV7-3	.	TGTGCCAGCAGCTTAAATTCGGGTATCGCGAACACCGGGGAGCTGTTTTTT	CASSLNSGIANTGELFF
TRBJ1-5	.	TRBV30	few	TGTGCCTGGAGTACAGGGTCATGGGATAGCAATCAGCCCCAGCATTTT	CAWSTGSWDSNQPQHF
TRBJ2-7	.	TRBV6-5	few	TGTGCCAGCAGTTATGGCGGGGTCTCCTACGAGCAGTACTTC	CASSYGGVSYEQYF
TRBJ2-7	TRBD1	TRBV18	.	TGTGCCAGCTCACCATTAGCAGGGGGTGTATACGAGCAGTACTTC	CASSPLAGGVYEQYF
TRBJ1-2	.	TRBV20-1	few	TGCAGTTCTCCTAACTATGGCTACACCTTC	CSSPNYGYTF
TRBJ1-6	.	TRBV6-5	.	TGTGCCAGCAGTTACGTCCGGGGGAATAATTCACCCCTCCACTTT	CASSYVRGNNSPLHF
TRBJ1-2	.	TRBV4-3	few	TGCGCCAGCAGCCAACATCAGGCGGGTAACTATGGCTACACCTTC	CASSQHQAGNYGYTF
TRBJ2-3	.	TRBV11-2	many	TGTGCCAGCAGCTTAGACCAGGCAGATACGCAGTATTTT	CASSLDQADTQYF
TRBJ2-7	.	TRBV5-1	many	TGCGCCAGCAGCAGGGACAATCCCTACGAGCAGTACTTC	CASSRDNPYEQYF
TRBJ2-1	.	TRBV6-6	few	TGTGCCAGCAGCTCGAGGATGTACAATGAGCAGTTCTTC	CASSSRMYNEQFF
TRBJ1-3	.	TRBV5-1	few	TGCGCCAGCAGATTGGACACTGGAAACACCATATATTTT	CASRLDTGNTIYF
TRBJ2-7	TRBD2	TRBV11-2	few	TGTGCCAGCAGCCTAAAGCGGGAGCCACTTCACGAGCAGTACTTC	CASSLKREPLHEQYF
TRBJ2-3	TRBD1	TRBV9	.	TGTGCCACCTCAGTGGGACAGGGAAAAGTCGCAGATACGCAGTATTTT	CATSVGQGKVADTQYF
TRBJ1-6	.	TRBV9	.	TGTGCCAGCAGCGTTGGGCCAAGGGGCGGTTCACCCCTCCACTTT	CASSVGPRGGSPLHF
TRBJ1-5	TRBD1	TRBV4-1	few	TGCGCCAGCAGCCATCAGGGACAGGGAATCGATCCCCAGCATTTT	CASSHQGQGIDPQHF
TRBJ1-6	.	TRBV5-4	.	TGTGCCAGCAGCTTGGCAGGGATCCATAATTCACCCCTCCACTTT	CASSLAGIHNSPLHF
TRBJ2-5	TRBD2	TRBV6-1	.	TGTGCCAGCAGTGCACCACTAGCGGGGGTTACTGAGACCCAGTACTTC	CASSAPLAGVTETQYF
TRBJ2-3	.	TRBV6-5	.	TGTGCCAGCAGGACTGGCGCAACAGATACGCAGTATTTT	CASRTGATDTQYF
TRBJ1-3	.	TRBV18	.	TGTGCCAGCTCACTCGGACAGCCGCCGTTCTCTGGAAACACCATATATTTT	CASSLGQPPFSGNTIYF
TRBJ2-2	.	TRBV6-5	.	TGTGCCAGCGGAGGGACTGAGAACACCGGGGAGCTGTTTTTT	CASGGTENTGELFF
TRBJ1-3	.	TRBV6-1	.	TGTGCTTCCCGGACAGTCTCTGGAAACACCATATATTTT	CASRTVSGNTIYF
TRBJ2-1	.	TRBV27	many	TGTGCCAGCAGTGGAACTATCAATGAGCAGTTCTTC	CASSGTINEQFF
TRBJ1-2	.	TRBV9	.	TGTGCCAGCAGCTCCCGGGGGGTGGGGAGGGAGCGGGACTATGGCTACACCTTC	CASSSRGVGRERDYGYTF
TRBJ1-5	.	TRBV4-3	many	TGCGCCAGCAGCCAAGATAGAGTGCAGCCCCAGCATTTT	CASSQDRVQPQHF
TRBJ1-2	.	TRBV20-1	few	TGCAGTGCTAGACCAGAACGAGGCTACACCTTC	CSARPERGYTF
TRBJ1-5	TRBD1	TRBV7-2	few	TGTGCCAGCAGCATGGGACAGGGGGTTCAACCCCAGCATTTT	CASSMGQGVQPQHF
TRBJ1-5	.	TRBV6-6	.	TGTGCCAGCAGTTACTCGGGGGCTGGCAATCAGCCCCAGCATTTT	CASSYSGAGNQPQHF
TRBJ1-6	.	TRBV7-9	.	TGTGCCAGCAGCCAACTTGAGGAGGTGAATTCACCCCTCCACTTT	CASSQLEEVNSPLHF